This T cell receptor (beta chain) was observed in a study of blood T cell repertoires in COVID-19. Sequencing was performed with immunoSEQ multiplex PCR; in TCRdb, only in-frame clones are kept and a portion is missing. The table has just over 50,000 clones, 70% to 90% seen once. V was trimmed by 3 bases and J by 5 bases, leaving 16 bases between them. Germline CDR1 reads WSHSY; CDR2 reads SAAADI. This CDR3 has 15 amino acids. The genes are TRBV10-2 and TRBJ2-5; TRBD2 is a possible D gene (6 bases). The receptor was derived from a man aged 65 to 85 with acute or convalescent COVID-19. Sequencing was carried out using peripheral blood. CDR3 nucleotides: TGCGCCAGCAGTGATACGGGGGTATCGTCGGAGACCCAGTACTTC. Protein sequence: CASSDTGVSSETQYF.